Following are 2 T cell receptor beta chains from one sample sequenced in a study of cytomegalovirus exposure and HLA in healthy donors. PCR used 60 Vbeta primers and 13 Jbeta primers. Libraries were prepared by immunoSEQ multiplex PCR; TCRdb keeps only in-frame clonotypes and omits some of them. The sample carries about 190,000 clones, 65% to 85% recorded once. The sequencing sample was made of PBMCs. All receptors derive from a woman aged 18-29 years in good health and CMV-seronegative.

The V and J genes are TRBV5-1 and TRBJ2-5, with D perhaps TRBD2 (5 bases). The germline V gene has CDR1 SGHRS and CDR2 YFSETQ. The CDR3 covers 15 residues. Trimming left V 0 bases short and J 5 bases short, with 14 bases between. The CDR3 loop reads CASSLDGLEVETQYF. In nucleotides, the CDR3 is TGCGCCAGCAGCTTGGATGGGTTGGAGGTGGAGACCCAGTACTTC.

The chain couples TRBV10-3 to TRBJ2-7, with 9 bases matching TRBD1. Germline CDR1 ENHRY, CDR2 SYGVKD. This CDR3 region has 13 residues. The V gene end was trimmed by 6 bases and the J gene end by 4 bases; junction bases not matched to a gene: 4. CDR3 in amino acids: CAIRGQGGYEQYF. The CDR3 region has the DNA TGTGCCATCAGGGGACAGGGAGGATACGAGCAGTACTTC.